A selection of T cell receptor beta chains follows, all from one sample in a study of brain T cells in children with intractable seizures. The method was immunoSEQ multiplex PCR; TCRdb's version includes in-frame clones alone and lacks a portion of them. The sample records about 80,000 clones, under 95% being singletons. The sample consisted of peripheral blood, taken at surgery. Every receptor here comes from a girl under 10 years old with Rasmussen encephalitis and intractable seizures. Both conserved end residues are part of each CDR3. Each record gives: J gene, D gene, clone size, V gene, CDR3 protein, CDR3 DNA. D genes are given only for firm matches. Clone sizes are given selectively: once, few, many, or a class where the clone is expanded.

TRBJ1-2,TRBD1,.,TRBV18,CASRQGGDYGYTF,TGTGCCAGCCGACAGGGGGGCGACTATGGCTACACCTTC
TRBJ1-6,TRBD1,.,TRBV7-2,CASSFRDRARNSPLHF,TGTGCCAGCAGCTTCCGGGACAGGGCTAGGAATTCACCCCTCCACTTT
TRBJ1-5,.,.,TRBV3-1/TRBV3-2,CASSQVPNIEVPQPQHF,TGTGCCAGCAGCCAAGTCCCTAACATCGAAGTACCTCAGCCCCAGCATTTT
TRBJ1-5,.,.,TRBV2,CASTGLPGGQPQHF,TGTGCCAGCACGGGGCTTCCCGGCGGTCAGCCCCAGCATTTT
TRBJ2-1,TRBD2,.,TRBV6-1,CASSEPTGGREQFF,TGTGCCAGCAGTGAACCAACGGGGGGACGGGAGCAGTTCTTC
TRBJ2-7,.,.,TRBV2,CASRTRGSNYEQYF,TGTGCCAGCAGGACTCGGGGGTCTAACTACGAGCAGTACTTC
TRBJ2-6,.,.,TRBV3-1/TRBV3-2,CASSQERRPLANVLTF,TGTGCCAGCAGCCAAGAGCGGCGGCCGTTGGCCAACGTCCTGACTTTC
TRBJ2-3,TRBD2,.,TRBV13,CASSFKTSGAFTQYF,TGTGCCAGCAGCTTCAAGACTAGCGGGGCCTTTACGCAGTATTTT
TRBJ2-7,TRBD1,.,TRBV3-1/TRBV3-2,CASSQVDRGGEQYF,TGTGCCAGCAGCCAGGTCGACAGGGGTGGCGAGCAGTACTTC
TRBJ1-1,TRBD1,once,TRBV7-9,CASSLVGTGEGAFF,TGTGCCAGCAGCTTAGTGGGGACAGGAGAGGGAGCTTTCTTT
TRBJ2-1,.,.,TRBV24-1,CATSDLNGYNEQFF,TGTGCCACCAGTGATTTAAACGGCTACAATGAGCAGTTCTTC
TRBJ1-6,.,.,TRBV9,CASSVTGNSYNSPLHF,TGTGCCAGCAGCGTGACCGGGAACTCCTATAATTCACCCCTCCACTTT
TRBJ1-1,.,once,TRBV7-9,CASRDVRGEAFF,TGTGCCAGCAGGGATGTTCGGGGAGAAGCTTTCTTT
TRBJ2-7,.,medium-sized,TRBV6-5,CASSTLNEQYF,TGTGCCAGCAGTACCCTAAACGAGCAGTACTTC
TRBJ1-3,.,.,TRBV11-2,CASSPRVPGNTIYF,TGTGCCAGCAGCCCCAGGGTCCCCGGAAACACCATATATTTT
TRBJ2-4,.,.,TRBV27,CASSSHQTGTLAKNIQYF,TGTGCCAGCAGTTCCCACCAGACAGGGACTCTAGCCAAAAACATTCAGTACTTC
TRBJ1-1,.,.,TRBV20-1,CSASASSMNTEAFF,TGCAGTGCTAGTGCCAGTTCCATGAACACTGAAGCTTTCTTT
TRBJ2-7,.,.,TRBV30,CAWSSPQYEQYF,TGTGCCTGGAGTAGCCCGCAGTACGAGCAGTACTTC
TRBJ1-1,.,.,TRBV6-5,CASSSAIQSPVAFF,TGTGCCAGCAGTTCGGCGATCCAGTCGCCAGTTGCTTTCTTT
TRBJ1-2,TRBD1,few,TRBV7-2,CATWTGIYGLGGYTF,TGTGCCACCTGGACAGGGATTTACGGCTTAGGCGGCTACACCTTC